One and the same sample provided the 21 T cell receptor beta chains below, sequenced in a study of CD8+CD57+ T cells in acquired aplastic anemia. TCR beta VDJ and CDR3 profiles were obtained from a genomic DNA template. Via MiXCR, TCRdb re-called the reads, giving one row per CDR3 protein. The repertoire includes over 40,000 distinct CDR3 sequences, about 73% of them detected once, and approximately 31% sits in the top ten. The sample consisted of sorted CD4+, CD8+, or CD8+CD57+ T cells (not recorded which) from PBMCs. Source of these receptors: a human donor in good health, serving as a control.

CDR3 in amino acids: CASSIGTGMNTEAFF. CDR3 DNA sequence: TGTGCCAGTAGTATAGGAACGGGGATGAACACTGAAGCTTTCTTT. This chain joins TRBV19 and TRBJ1-1; D unclear. The V gene lost 1 base and the J gene lost 0 bases, with 9 bases spanning the gap. This CDR3 region has 15 residues. Germline loops: CDR1 LNHDA, CDR2 SQIVND (reference sequence).

The DNA for the CDR3 is TGTGCCAGCAGAGGAGCGGGGGGCCCAGATACGCAGTATTTT. Residues: CASRGAGGPDTQYF. The chain uses TRBV25-1 and TRBJ2-3; TRBD2 agrees at 9 bases. The CDR3 totals 14 residues. Per the germline V gene, CDR1 is MGHDK and CDR2 is SYGVNS. Germline trimming cut 6 bases from V and 4 bases from J; bases unmatched to any gene: 5.

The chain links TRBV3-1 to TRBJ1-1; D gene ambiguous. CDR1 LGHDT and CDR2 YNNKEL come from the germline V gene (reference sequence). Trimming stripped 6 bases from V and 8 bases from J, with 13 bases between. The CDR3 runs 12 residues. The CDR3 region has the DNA TGTGCCAGCAGTCTACTAAGACGAGAAGCTTTCTTT. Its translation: CASSLLRREAFF.

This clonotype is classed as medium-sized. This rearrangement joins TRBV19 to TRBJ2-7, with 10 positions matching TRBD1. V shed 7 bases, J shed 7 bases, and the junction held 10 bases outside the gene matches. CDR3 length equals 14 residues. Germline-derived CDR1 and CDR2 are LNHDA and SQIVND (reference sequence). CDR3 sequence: CASNGQGEVSEQYF. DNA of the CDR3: TGTGCCAGTAATGGACAGGGGGAAGTGAGTGAGCAGTACTTC.

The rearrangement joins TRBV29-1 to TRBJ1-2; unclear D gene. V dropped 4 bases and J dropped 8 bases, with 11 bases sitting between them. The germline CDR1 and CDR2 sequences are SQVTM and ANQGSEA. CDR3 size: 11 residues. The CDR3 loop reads CSVGGVGGYTF. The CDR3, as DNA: TGCAGCGTTGGAGGCGTCGGGGGCTACACCTTC. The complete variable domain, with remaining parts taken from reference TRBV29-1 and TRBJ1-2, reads SAVISQKPSRDICQRGTSLTIQCQVDSQVTMMFWYRQQPGQSLTLIATANQGSEATYESGFVIDKFPISRPNLTFSTLTVSNMSPEDSSIYLCSVGGVGGYTFGSGTRLTVV.

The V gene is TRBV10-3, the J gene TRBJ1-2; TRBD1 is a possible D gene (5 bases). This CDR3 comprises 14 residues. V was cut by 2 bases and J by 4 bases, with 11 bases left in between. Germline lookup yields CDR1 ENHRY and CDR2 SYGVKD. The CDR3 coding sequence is TGTGCCATCAGTGAGCCGCGACAGCCCTATGGCTACACCTTC. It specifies CAISEPRQPYGYTF.

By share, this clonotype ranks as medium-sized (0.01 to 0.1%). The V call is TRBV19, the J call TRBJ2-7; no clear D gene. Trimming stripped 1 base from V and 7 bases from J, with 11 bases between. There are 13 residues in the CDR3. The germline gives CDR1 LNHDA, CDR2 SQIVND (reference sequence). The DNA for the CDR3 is TGTGCCAGTAGTATAGTATCCGGTCCTGAGCAGTACTTC. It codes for CASSIVSGPEQYF.

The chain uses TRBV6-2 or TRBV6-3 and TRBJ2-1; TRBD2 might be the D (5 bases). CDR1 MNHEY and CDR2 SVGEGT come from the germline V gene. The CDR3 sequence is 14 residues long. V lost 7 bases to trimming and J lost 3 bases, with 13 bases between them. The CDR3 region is CASTPGNVYNEQFF. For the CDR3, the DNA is TGTGCCAGCACCCCGGGGAACGTCTACAATGAGCAGTTCTTC.

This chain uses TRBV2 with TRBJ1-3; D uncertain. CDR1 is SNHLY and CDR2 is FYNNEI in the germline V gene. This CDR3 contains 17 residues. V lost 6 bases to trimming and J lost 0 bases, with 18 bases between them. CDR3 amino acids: CASSLPIRKDSGNTIYF. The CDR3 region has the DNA TGTGCCAGCAGCCTGCCCATTCGGAAGGACTCTGGAAACACCATATATTTT. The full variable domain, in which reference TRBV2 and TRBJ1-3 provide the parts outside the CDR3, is EPEVTQTPSHQVTQMGQEVILRCVPISNHLYFYWYRQILGQKVEFLVSFYNNEISEKSEIFDDQFSVERPDGSNFTLKIRSTKLEDSAMYFCASSLPIRKDSGNTIYFGEGSWLTVV.

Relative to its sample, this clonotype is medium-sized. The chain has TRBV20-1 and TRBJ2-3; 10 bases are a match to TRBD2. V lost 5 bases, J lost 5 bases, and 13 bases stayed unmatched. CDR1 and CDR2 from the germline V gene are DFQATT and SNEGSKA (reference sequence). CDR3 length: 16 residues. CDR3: CSARPQREGLKDTQYF. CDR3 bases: TGCAGTGCTCGCCCCCAGCGGGAGGGCCTAAAAGATACGCAGTATTTT.

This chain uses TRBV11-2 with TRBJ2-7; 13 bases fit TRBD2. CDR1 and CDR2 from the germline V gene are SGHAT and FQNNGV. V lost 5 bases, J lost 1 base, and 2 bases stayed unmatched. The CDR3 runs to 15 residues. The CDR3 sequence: CASSGTSGVSYEQYF. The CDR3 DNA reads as TGTGCCAGCAGCGGGACTAGCGGGGTATCCTACGAGCAGTACTTC.

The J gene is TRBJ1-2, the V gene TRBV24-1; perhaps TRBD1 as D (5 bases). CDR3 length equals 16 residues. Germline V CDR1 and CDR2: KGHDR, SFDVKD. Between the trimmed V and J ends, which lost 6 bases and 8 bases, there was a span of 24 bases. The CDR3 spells CATSFKMGRNEEGYTF. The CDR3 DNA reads TGTGCCACCAGTTTCAAGATGGGACGGAACGAGGAGGGCTACACCTTC.

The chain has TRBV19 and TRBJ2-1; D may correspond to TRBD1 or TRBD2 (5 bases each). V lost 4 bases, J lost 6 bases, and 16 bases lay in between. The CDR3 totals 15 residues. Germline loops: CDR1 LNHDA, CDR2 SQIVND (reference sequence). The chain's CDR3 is CASSKVGQGVNEQFF. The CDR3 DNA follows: TGTGCCAGTAGTAAGGTTGGCCAGGGAGTCAATGAGCAGTTCTTC.

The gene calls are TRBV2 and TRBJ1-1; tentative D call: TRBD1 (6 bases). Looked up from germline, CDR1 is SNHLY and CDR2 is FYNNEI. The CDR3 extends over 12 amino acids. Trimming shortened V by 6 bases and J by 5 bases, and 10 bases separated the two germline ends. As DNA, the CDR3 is TGTGCCAGCAGGGCAGGGACAACTGAAGCTTTCTTT. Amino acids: CASRAGTTEAFF.

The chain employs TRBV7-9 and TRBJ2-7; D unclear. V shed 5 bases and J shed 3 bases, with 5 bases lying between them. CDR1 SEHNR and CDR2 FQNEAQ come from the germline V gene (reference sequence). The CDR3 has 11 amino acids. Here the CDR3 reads CASSGSYEQYF. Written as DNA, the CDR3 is TGTGCCAGCAGCGGAAGCTACGAGCAGTACTTC.

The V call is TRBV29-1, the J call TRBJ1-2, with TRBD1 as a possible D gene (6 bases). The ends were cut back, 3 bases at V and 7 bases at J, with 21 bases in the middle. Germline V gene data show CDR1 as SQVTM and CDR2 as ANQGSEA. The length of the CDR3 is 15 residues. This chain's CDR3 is CSVDEEGQGRFGYTF. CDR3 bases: TGCAGCGTTGATGAGGAGGGGCAGGGGAGGTTTGGCTACACCTTC.

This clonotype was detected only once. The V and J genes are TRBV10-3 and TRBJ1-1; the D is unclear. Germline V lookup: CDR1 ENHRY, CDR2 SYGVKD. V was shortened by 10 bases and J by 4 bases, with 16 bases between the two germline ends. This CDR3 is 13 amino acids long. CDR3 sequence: CASILALGTEAFF. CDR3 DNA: TGTGCCAGCATTTTAGCCCTGGGCACTGAAGCTTTCTTT.

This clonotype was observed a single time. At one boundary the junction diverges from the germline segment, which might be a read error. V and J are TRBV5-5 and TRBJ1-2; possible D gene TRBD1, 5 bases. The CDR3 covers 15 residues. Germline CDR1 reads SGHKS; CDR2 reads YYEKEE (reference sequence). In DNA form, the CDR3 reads TGTGCCAGCAGCTTGGCCAACGACCGCGTATGGGGCTACGCCTTC. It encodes CASSLANDRVWGYAF.

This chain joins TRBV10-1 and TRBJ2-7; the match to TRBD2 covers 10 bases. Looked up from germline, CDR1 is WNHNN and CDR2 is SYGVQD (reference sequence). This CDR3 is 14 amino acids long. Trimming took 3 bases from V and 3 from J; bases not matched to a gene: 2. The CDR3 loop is CASSDRTSGYEQYF. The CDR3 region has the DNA TGCGCCAGCAGTGATAGGACTAGCGGCTACGAGCAGTACTTC.

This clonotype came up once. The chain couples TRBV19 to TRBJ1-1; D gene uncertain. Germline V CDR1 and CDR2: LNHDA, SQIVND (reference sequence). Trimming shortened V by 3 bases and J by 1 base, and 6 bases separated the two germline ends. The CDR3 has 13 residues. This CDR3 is CASSMVTNTEAFF. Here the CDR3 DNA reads TGTGCCAGTAGTATGGTCACGAACACTGAAGCTTTCTTT. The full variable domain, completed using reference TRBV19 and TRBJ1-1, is DGGITQSPKYLFRKEGQNVTLSCEQNLNHDAMYWYRQDPGQGLRLIYYSQIVNDFQKGDIAEGYSVSREKKESFPLTVTSAQKNPTAFYLCASSMVTNTEAFFGQGTRLTVV.

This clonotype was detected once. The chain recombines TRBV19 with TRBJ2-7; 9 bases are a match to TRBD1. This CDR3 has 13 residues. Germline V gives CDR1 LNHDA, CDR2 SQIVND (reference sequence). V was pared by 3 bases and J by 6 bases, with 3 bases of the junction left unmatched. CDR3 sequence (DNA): TGTGCCAGTAGTATGGACAGGGGCCGCGAGCAGTACTTC. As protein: CASSMDRGREQYF.